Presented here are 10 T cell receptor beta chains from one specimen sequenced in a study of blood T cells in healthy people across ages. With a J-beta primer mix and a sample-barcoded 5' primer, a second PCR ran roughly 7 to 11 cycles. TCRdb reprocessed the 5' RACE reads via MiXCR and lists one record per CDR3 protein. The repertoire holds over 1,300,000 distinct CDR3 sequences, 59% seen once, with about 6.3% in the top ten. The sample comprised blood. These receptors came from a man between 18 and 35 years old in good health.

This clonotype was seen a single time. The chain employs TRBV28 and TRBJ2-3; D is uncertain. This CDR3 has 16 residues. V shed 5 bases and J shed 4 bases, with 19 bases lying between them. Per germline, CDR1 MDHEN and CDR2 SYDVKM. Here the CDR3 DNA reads TGTGCCAGCAGTCCCACAACAACACAGACTGCAGATACGCAGTATTTT. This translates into CASSPTTTQTADTQYF.

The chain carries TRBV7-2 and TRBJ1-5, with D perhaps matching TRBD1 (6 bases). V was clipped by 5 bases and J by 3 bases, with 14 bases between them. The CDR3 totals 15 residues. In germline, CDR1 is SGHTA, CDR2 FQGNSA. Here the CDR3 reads CASSHVDSPNQPQHF. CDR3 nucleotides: TGTGCCAGCAGCCACGTGGACAGTCCCAATCAGCCCCAGCATTTT.

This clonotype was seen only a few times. CDR3 sequence (DNA): TGTGCCAGCAGTTACAGTCGGGAATTGACAGATACGCAGTATTTT. This encodes CASSYSRELTDTQYF. The chain uses TRBV6-5 and TRBJ2-3, with D tentatively TRBD2 (5 bases). This CDR3 is 15 amino acids long. CDR1 MNHEY and CDR2 SVGAGI come from the germline V gene. V was pared by 2 bases and J by 3 bases, with 12 bases between.

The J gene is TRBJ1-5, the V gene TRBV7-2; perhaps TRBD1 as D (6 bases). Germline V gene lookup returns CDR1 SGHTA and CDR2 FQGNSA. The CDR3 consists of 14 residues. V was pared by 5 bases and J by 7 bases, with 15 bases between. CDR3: CASSPRSRGQPQHF. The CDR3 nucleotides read TGTGCCAGCAGCCCCAGGTCCAGGGGCCAGCCCCAGCATTTT.

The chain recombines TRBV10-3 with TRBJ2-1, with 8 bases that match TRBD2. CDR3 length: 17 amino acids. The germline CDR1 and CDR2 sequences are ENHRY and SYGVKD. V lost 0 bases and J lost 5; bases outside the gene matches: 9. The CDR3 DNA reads TGTGCCATCAGTGAGTCTCGGGCTAGCGGGTTCGACAATGAGCAGTTCTTC. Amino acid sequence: CAISESRASGFDNEQFF.

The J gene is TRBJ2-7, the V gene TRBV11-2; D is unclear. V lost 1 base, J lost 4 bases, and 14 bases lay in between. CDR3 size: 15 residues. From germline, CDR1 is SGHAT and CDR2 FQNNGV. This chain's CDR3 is CASSLAAGRVYEQYF. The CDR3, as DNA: TGTGCCAGCAGCTTAGCGGCCGGAAGGGTATACGAGCAGTACTTC.

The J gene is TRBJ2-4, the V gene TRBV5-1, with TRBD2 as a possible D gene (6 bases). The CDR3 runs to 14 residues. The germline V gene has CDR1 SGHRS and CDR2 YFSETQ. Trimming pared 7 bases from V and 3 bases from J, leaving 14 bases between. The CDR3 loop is CASREWADKNIQYF. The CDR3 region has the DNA TGCGCCAGCCGGGAGTGGGCTGACAAAAACATTCAGTACTTC. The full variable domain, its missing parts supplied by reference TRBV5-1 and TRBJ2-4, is KAGVTQTPRYLIKTRGQQVTLSCSPISGHRSVSWYQQTPGQGLQFLFEYFSETQRNKGNFPGRFSGRQFSNSRSEMNVSTLELGDSALYLCASREWADKNIQYFGAGTRLSVL.

The CDR3 DNA reads TGTGCCAGCAGTGACCGAAATGGGGCAGATACGCAGTATTTT. Translation: CASSDRNGADTQYF. This chain joins TRBV2 and TRBJ2-3; no clear D gene. The germline V and J ends were trimmed by 3 bases and 4 bases, with 11 bases remaining between them. This CDR3 spans 14 amino acids. CDR1 is SNHLY, CDR2 FYNNEI, per germline.

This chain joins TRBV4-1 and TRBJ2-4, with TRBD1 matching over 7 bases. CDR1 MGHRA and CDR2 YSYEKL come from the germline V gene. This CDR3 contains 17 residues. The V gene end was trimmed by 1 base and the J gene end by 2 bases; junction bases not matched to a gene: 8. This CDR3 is CASSQGRQTGPKNIQYF. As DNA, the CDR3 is TGCGCCAGCAGCCAAGGTAGACAGACAGGGCCCAAAAACATTCAGTACTTC.

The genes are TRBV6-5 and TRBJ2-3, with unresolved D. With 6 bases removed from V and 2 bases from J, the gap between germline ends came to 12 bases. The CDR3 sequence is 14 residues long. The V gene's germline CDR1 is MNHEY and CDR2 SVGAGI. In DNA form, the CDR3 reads TGTGCCAGCAGCGCTACGTGGAACACAGATACGCAGTATTTT. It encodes CASSATWNTDTQYF.